The following is a T cell receptor beta chain sequence with its context. Its antigen is not identified. Germline CDR1 is KGHDR and CDR2 is SFDVKD. The V end was cut by 3 bases, the J end by 4 bases, with 12 bases between. The CDR3 spans 14 residues. Produced via immunoSEQ multiplex PCR; TCRdb's table is partial and in-frame only. The sample has more than 50,000 clones; about 90% are singletons. The source of the sample is a study of T cell responses to AZD1222 COVID-19 vaccine. Findings and caveats of the study: The breadth and depth of Spike-specific TCRs increased once two AZD1222 doses had been given. Just a handful of people given AZD1222 tested seropositive at baseline.

V gene TRBV24-1 combines with J gene TRBJ2-7; TRBD2 is a possible D gene (5 bases). The starting material was peripheral blood, obtained on day 0 of AZD1222 vaccination. This sequence was found in an adult in good health. DNA for the CDR3: TGTGCCACCAGTGATAAAGGACTGGGATACGAGCAGTACTTC. Protein: CATSDKGLGYEQYF.